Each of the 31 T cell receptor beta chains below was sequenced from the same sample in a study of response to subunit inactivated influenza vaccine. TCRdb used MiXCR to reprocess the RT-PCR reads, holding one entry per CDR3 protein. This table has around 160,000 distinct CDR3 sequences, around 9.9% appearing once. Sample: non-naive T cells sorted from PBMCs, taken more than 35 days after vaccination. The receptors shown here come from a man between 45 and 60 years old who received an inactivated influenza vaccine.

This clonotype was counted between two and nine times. The DNA for the CDR3 is TGTGCCAGCAGCATGAAACTAGCGGGAGGAATTCACGAGCAGTACTTC. Residues: CASSMKLAGGIHEQYF. The rearrangement uses TRBV7-2 and TRBJ2-7; 12 positions match TRBD2. The CDR3 runs to 16 residues. V shed 5 bases, J shed 5 bases, and the junction held 10 bases outside the gene matches. Per germline, CDR1 SGHTA and CDR2 FQGNSA.

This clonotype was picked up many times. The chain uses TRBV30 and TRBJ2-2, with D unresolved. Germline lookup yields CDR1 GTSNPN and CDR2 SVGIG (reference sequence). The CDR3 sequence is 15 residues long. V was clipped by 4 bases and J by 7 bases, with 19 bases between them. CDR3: CAWTKMGLEYGELFF. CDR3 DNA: TGTGCCTGGACTAAAATGGGTCTCGAATACGGGGAGCTGTTTTTT.

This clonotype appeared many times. The CDR3 sequence: CSASPPPLRETQYF. CDR3 nucleotide sequence: TGCAGTGCTAGTCCCCCCCCACTTAGAGAGACCCAGTACTTC. This sequence joins TRBV20-1 and TRBJ2-5; D not resolved. Germline-derived CDR1 and CDR2 are DFQATT and SNEGSKA (reference sequence). The CDR3 covers 14 residues. Between the trimmed V and J ends, which lost 3 bases and 4 bases, there was a span of 15 bases.

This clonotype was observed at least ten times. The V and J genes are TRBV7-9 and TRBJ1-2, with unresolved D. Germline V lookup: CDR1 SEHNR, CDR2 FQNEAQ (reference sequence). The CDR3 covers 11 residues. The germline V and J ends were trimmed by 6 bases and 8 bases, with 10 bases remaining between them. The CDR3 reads CASRLLGGYTF. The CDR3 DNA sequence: TGTGCCAGCAGACTTCTCGGGGGCTACACCTTC. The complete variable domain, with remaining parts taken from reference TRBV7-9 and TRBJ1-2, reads DTGVSQNPRHKITKRGQNVTFRCDPISEHNRLYWYRQTLGQGPEFLTYFQNEAQLEKSRLLSDRFSAERPKGSFSTLEIQRTEQGDSAMYLCASRLLGGYTFGSGTRLTVV.

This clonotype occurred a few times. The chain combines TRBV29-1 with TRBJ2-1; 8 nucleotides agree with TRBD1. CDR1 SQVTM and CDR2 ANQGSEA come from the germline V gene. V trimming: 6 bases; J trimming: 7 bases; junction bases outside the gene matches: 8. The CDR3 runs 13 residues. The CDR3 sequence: CSVADRAQNEQFF. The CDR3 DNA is TGCAGCGTCGCGGACAGGGCACAAAATGAGCAGTTCTTC.

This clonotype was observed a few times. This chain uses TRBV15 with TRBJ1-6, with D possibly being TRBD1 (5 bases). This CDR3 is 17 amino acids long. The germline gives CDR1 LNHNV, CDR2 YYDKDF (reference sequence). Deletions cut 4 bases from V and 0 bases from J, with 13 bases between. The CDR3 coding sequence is TGTGCCACCAGCAAGGGACTGCCCAGCTCCTATAATTCACCCCTCCACTTT. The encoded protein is CATSKGLPSSYNSPLHF.

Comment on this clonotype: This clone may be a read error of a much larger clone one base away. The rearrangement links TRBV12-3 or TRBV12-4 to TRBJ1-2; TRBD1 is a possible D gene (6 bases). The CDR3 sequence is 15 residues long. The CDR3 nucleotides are TGTGCCAGCAGCCCTTGGGCGGGGGCAAACTATGGCTACAACTTC. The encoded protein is CASSPWAGANYGYNF.

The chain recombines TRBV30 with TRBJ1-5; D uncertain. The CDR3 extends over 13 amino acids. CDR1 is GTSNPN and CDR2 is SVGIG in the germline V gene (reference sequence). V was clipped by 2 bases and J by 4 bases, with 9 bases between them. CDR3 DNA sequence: TGTGCCTGGAGTCCACGGGGTAATCAGCCCCAGCATTTT. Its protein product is CAWSPRGNQPQHF.

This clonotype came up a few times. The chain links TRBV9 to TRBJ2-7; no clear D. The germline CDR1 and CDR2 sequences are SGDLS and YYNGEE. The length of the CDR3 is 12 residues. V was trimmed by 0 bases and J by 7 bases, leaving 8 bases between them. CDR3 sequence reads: CASSVASGEQYF. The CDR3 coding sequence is TGTGCCAGCAGCGTAGCTTCGGGTGAGCAGTACTTC. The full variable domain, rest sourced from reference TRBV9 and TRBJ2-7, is DSGVTQTPKHLITATGQRVTLRCSPRSGDLSVYWYQQSLDQGLQFLIQYYNGEERAKGNILERFSAQQFPDLHSELNLSSLELGDSALYFCASSVASGEQYFGPGTRLTVT.

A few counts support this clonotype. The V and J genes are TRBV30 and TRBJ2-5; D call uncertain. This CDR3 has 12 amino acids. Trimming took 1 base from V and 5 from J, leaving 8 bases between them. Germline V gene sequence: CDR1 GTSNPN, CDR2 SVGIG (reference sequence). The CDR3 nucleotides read TGTGCCTGGAGTGGGAGTTTCGAGACCCAGTACTTC. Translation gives CAWSGSFETQYF. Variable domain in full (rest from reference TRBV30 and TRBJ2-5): SQTIHQWPATLVQPVGSPLSLECTVEGTSNPNLYWYRQAAGRGLQLLFYSVGIGQISSEVPQNLSASRPQDRQFILSSKKLLLSDSGFYLCAWSGSFETQYFGPGTRLLVL.

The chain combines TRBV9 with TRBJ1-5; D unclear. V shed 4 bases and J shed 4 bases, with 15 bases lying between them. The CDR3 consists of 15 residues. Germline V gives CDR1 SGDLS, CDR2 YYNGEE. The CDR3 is CASSPLGGKNQPQHF. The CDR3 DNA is TGTGCCAGCAGCCCGCTTGGAGGGAAGAATCAGCCCCAGCATTTT. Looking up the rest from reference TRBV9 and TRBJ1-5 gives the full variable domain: DSGVTQTPKHLITATGQRVTLRCSPRSGDLSVYWYQQSLDQGLQFLIQYYNGEERAKGNILERFSAQQFPDLHSELNLSSLELGDSALYFCASSPLGGKNQPQHFGDGTRLSIL.

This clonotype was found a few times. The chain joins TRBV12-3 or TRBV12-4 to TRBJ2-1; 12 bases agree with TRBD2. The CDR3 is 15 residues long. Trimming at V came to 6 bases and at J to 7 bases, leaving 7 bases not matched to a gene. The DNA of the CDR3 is TGTGCCAGCAGCCTGACTAGCGGGAGCCGTAATGAGCAGTTCTTC. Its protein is CASSLTSGSRNEQFF.

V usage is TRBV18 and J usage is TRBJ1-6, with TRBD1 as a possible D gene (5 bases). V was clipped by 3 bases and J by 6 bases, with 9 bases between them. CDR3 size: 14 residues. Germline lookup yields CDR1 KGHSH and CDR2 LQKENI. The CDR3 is CASSPTTVNSPLHF. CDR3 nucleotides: TGTGCCAGCTCACCGACGACAGTTAATTCACCCCTCCACTTT.

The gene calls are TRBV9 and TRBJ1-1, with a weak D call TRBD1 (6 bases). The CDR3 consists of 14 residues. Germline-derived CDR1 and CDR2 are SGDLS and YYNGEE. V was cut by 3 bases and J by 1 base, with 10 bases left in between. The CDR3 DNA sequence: TGTGCCAGCAGCGGCCCGACAGGGAACACTGAAGCTTTCTTT. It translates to CASSGPTGNTEAFF.

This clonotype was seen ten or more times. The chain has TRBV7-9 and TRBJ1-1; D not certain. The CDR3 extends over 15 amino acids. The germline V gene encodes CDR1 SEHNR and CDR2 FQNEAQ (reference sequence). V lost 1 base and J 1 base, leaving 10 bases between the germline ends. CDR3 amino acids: CASSLVGRGNTEAFF. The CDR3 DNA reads TGTGCCAGCAGCTTAGTTGGACGAGGGAACACTGAAGCTTTCTTT.

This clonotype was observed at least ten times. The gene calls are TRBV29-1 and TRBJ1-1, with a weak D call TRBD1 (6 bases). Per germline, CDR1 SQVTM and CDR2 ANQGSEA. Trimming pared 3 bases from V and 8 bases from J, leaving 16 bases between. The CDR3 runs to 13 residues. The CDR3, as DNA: TGCAGCGTTGACAGGGGCACCCGGCTAGAAGCTTTCTTT. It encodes CSVDRGTRLEAFF. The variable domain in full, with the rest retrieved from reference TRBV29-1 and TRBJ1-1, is SAVISQKPSRDICQRGTSLTIQCQVDSQVTMMFWYRQQPGQSLTLIATANQGSEATYESGFVIDKFPISRPNLTFSTLTVSNMSPEDSSIYLCSVDRGTRLEAFFGQGTRLTVV.

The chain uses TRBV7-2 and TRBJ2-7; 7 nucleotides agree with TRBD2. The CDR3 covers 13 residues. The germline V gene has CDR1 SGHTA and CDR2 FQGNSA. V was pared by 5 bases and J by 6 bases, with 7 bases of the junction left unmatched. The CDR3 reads CASSRAAGAEQYF. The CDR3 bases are TGTGCCAGCAGCCGCGCGGCGGGAGCCGAGCAGTACTTC.

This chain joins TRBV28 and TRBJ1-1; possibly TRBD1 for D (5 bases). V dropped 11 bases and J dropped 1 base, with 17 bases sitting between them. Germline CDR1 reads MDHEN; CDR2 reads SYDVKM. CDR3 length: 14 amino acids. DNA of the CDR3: TGTGCCTCACGGGGGGAAGACAAGAACACTGAAGCTTTCTTT. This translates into CASRGEDKNTEAFF.

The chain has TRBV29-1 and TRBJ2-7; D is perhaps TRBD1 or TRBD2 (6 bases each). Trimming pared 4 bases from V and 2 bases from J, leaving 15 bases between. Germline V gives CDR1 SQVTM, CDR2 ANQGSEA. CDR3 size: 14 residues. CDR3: CSVVRGRYPYEQYF. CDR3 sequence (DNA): TGCAGCGTTGTAAGGGGGAGGTACCCCTACGAGCAGTACTTC.

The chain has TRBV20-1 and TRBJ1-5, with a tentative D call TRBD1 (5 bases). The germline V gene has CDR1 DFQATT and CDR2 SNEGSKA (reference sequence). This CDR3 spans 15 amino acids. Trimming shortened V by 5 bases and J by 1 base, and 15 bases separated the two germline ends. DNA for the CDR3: TGCAGTGCTCGGCAGGGCGCCGGCAGCAATCAGCCCCAGCATTTT. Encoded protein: CSARQGAGSNQPQHF.

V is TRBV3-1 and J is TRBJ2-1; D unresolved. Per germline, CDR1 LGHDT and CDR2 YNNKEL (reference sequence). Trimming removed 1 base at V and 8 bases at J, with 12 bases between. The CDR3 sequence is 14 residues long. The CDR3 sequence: CASSQGRQSDEQFF. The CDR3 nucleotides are TGTGCCAGCAGCCAAGGGAGACAATCCGATGAGCAGTTCTTC.

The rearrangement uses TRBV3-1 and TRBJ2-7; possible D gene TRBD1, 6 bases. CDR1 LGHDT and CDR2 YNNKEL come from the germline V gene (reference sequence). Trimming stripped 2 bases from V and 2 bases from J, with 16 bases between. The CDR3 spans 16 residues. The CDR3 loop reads CASSQKRNRVAYEQYF. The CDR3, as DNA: TGTGCCAGCAGCCAAAAGCGAAACAGGGTGGCCTACGAGCAGTACTTC.

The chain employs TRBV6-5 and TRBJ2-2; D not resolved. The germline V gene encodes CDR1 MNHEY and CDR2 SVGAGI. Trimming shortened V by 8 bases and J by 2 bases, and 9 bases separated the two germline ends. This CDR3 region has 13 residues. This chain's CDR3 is CASRLPNTGELFF. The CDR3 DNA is TGTGCCAGCCGTTTACCCAACACCGGGGAGCTGTTTTTT.

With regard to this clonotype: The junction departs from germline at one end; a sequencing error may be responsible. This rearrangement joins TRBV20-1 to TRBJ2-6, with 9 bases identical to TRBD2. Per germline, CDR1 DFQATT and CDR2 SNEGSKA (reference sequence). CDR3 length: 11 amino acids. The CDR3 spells CIASGANVPTF. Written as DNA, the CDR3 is TGCATTGCTAGCGGGGCCAACGTCCCGACTTTC.

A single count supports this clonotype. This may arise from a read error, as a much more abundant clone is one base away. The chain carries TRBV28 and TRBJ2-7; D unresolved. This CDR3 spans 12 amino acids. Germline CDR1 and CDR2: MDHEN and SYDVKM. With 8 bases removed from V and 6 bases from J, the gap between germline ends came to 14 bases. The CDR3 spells CASGPHPAEQYF. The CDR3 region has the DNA TGTGCCAGCGGCCCTCATCCGGCCGAGCAGTACTTC. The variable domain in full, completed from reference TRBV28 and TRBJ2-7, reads DVKVTQSSRYLVKRTGEKVFLECVQDMDHENMFWYRQDPGLGLRLIYFSYDVKMKEKGDIPEGYSVSREKKERFSLILESASTNQTSMYLCASGPHPAEQYFGPGTRLTVT.

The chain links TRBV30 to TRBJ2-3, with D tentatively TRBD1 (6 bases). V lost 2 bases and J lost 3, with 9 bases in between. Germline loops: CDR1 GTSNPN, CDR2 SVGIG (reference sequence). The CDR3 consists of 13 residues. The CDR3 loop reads CAWSSQGTDTQYF. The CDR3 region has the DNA TGTGCCTGGAGTTCACAGGGAACAGATACGCAGTATTTT.

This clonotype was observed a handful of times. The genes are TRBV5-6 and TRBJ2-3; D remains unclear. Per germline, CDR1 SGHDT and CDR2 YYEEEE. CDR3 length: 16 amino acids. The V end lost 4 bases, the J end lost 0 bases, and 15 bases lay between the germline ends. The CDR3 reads CASSITVGRSTDTQYF. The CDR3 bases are TGTGCCAGCAGCATCACGGTGGGCAGGAGCACAGATACGCAGTATTTT.

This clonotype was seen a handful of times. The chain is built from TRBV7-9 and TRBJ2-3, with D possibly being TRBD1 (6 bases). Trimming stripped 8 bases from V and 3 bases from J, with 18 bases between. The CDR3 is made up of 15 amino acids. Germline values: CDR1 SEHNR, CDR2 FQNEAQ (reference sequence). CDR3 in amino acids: CASVATGKLTDTQYF. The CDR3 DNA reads TGTGCCAGCGTAGCAACAGGGAAACTGACAGATACGCAGTATTTT.

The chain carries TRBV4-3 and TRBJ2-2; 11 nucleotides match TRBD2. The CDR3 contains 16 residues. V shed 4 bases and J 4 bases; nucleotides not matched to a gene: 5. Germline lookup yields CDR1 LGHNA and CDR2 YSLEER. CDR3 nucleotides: TGCGCCAGCAGCCCCCTAGCGGGAGGCGTCACCGGGGAGCTGTTTTTT. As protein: CASSPLAGGVTGELFF.

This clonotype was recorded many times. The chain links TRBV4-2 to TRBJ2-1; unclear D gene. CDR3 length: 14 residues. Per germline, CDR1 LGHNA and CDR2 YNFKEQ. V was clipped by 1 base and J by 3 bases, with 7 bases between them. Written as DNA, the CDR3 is TGTGCCAGCAGCCAAGTGCTCTTCTACAATGAGCAGTTCTTC. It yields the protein CASSQVLFYNEQFF.

Written as DNA, the CDR3 is TGTGCCAGCAGTGGGGAATGGGGGACAGGGCATCAGCCCCAGCATTTT. Its translation is CASSGEWGTGHQPQHF. The chain has TRBV12-3 or TRBV12-4 and TRBJ1-5, with 9 bases aligning to TRBD1. The CDR3 runs 16 residues. V lost 5 bases to trimming and J lost 5 bases; unmatched junction nucleotides: 10.